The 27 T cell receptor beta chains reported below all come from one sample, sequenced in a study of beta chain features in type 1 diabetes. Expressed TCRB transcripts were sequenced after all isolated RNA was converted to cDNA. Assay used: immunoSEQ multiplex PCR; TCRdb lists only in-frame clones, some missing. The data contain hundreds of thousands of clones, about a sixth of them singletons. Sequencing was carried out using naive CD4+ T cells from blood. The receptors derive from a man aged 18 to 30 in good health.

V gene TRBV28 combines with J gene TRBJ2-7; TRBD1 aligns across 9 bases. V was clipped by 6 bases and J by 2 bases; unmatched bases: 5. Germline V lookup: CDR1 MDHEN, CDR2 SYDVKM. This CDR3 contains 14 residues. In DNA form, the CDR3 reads TGTGCCAGCAGAACGACAGGGGGACCCTACGAGCAGTACTTC. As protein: CASRTTGGPYEQYF.

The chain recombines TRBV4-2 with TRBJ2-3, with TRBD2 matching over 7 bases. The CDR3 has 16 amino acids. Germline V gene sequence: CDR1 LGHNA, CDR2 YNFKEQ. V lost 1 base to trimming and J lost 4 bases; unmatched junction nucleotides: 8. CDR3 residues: CASSQGTPRGADTQYF. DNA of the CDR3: TGTGCCAGCAGCCAAGGGACTCCCCGGGGGGCAGATACGCAGTATTTT.

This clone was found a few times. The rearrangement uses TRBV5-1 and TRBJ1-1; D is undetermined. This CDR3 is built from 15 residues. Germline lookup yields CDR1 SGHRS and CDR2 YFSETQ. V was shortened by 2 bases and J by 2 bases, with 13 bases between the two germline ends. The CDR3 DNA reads TGCGCCAGCAGCTTTATTCCAGGTTTAAACACTGAAGCTTTCTTT. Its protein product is CASSFIPGLNTEAFF.

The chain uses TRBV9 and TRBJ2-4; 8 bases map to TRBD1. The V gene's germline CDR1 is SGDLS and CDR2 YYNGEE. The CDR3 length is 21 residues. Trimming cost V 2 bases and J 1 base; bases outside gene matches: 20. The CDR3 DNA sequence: TGTGCCAGCAGCGTTGAAGTGGGACAGGTAGCTCTCGGTGGGGCCAAAAACATTCAGTACTTC. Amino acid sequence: CASSVEVGQVALGGAKNIQYF.

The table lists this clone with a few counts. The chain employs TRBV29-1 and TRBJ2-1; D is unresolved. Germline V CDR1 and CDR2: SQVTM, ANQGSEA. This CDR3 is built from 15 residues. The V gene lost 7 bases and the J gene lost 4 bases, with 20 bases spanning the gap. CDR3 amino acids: CSAPDPPLAYNEQFF. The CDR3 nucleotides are TGCAGCGCCCCGGACCCCCCTTTAGCTTACAATGAGCAGTTCTTC.

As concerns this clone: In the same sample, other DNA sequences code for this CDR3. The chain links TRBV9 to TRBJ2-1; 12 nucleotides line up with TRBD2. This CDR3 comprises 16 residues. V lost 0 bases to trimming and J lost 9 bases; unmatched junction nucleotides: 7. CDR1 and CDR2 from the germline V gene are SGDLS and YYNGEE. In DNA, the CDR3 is TGTGCCAGCAGCGTAGACCCTAGCGGGAGGGTGGGTGAGCAGTTCTTC. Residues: CASSVDPSGRVGEQFF.

CDR3 protein: CASSSGSKETQYF. CDR3 nucleotide sequence: TGTGCCAGCAGCTCCGGGTCAAAAGAGACCCAGTACTTC. The chain has TRBV11-1 and TRBJ2-5; the D is unclear. Per germline, CDR1 SGHAT and CDR2 FQDESV (reference sequence). The CDR3 loop spans 13 amino acids. Deletions cut 4 bases from V and 3 bases from J, with 9 bases between.

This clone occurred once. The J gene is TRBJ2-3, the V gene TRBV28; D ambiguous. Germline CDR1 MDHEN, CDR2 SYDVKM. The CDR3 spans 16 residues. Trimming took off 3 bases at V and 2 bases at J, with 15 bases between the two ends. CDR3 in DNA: TGTGCCAGCAGTTTCAAACGGCGCCCCTTCACAGATACGCAGTATTTT. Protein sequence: CASSFKRRPFTDTQYF.

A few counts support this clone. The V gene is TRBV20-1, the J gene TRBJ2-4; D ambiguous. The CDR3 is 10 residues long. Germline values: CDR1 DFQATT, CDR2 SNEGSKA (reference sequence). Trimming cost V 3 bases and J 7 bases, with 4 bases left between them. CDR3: CSARENIQYF. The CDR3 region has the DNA TGCAGTGCTAGGGAGAACATTCAGTACTTC.

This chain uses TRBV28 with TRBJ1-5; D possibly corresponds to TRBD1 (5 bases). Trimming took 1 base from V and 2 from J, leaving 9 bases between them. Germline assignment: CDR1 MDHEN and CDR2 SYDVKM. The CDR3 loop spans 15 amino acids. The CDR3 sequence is CASSLLGRGNQPQHF. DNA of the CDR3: TGTGCCAGCAGTTTATTGGGCAGGGGCAATCAGCCCCAGCATTTT.

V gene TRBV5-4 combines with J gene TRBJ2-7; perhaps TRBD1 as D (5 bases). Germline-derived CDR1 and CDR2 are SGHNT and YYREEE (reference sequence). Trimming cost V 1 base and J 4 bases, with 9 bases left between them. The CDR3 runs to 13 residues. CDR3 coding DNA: TGTGCCAGCAGCTTGCCAGGGCGGTACGAGCAGTACTTC. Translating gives CASSLPGRYEQYF.

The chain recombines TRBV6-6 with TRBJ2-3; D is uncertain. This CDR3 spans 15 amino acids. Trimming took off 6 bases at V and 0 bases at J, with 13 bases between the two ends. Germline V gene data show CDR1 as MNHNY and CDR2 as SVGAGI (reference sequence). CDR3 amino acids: CASSQQFPSTDTQYF. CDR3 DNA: TGTGCCAGCAGCCAACAGTTCCCAAGCACAGATACGCAGTATTTT.

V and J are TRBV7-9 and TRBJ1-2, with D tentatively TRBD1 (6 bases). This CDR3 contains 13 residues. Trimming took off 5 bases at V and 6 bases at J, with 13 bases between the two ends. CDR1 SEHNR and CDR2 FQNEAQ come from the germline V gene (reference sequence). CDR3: CASSLVRQDGYTF. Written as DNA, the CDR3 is TGTGCCAGCAGCCTGGTCCGACAGGATGGCTACACCTTC.

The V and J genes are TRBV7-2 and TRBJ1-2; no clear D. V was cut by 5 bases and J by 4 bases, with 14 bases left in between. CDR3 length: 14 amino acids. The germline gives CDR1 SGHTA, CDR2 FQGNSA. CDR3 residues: CASSLRTDFYGYTF. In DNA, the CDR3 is TGTGCCAGCAGCCTCCGGACGGACTTCTATGGCTACACCTTC.

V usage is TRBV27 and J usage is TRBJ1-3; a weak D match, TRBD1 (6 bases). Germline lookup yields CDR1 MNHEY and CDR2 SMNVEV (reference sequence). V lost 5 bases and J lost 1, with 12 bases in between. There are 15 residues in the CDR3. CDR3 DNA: TGTGCCAGCAGTCGTTTAGGGGGATCTGGAAACACCATATATTTT. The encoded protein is CASSRLGGSGNTIYF.

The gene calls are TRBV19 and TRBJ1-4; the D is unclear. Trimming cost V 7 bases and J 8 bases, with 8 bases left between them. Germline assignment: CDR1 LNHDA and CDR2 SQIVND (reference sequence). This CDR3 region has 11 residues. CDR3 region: CASTAGEKLFF. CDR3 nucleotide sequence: TGTGCCAGTACCGCCGGCGAAAAACTGTTTTTT.

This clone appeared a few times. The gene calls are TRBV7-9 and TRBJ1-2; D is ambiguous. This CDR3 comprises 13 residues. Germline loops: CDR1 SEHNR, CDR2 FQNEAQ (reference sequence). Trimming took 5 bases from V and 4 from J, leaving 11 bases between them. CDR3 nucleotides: TGTGCCAGCAGCCCGCGCGGGAGCTATGGCTACACCTTC. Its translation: CASSPRGSYGYTF.

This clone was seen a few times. This chain's CDR3 is CASSSGQGSADTQYF. CDR3 sequence (DNA): TGTGCCAGCAGCTCGGGACAGGGTAGCGCAGATACGCAGTATTTT. The J gene is TRBJ2-3, the V gene TRBV11-2; 9 nucleotides align to TRBD1. The J segment lost 4 bases and the V segment lost 4 bases, leaving 6 bases of the junction unmatched. Germline values: CDR1 SGHAT, CDR2 FQNNGV. The CDR3 loop spans 15 amino acids.

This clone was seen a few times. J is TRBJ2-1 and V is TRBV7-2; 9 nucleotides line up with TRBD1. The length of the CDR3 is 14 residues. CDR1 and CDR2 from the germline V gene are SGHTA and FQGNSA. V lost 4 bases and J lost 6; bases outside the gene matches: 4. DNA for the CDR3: TGTGCCAGCAGCTCCCGGGACAGGGTCAATGAGCAGTTCTTC. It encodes CASSSRDRVNEQFF.

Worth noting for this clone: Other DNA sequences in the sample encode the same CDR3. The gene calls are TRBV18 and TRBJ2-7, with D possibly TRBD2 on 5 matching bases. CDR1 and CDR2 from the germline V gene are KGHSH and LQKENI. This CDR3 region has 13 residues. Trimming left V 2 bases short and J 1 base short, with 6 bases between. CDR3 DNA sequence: TGTGCCAGCTCACCAGGGGAGTCCTACGAGCAGTACTTC. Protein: CASSPGESYEQYF. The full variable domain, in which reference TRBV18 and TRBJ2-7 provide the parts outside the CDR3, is NAGVMQNPRHLVRRRGQEARLRCSPMKGHSHVYWYRQLPEEGLKFMVYLQKENIIDESGMPKERFSAEFPKEGPSILRIQQVVRGDSAAYFCASSPGESYEQYFGPGTRLTVT.

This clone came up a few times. CDR3: CASSPLWLAGYNEQFF. The CDR3 bases are TGCGCCAGCAGCCCCCTCTGGTTAGCGGGGTACAATGAGCAGTTCTTC. This chain connects TRBV4-1 to TRBJ2-1; TRBD2 matches 8 bases. CDR3 size: 16 residues. The V gene end was trimmed by 4 bases and the J gene end by 4 bases; junction bases not matched to a gene: 9. Germline assignment: CDR1 MGHRA and CDR2 YSYEKL.

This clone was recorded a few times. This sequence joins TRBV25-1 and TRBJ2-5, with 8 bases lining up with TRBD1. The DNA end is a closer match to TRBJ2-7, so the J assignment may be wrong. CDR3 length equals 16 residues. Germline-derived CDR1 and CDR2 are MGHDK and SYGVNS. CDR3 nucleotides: TGTGCCAGCAGTCACCTTGGGGGACAGGAGCCTTACGAGCAGTACTTC. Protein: CASSHLGGQEPYEQYF.

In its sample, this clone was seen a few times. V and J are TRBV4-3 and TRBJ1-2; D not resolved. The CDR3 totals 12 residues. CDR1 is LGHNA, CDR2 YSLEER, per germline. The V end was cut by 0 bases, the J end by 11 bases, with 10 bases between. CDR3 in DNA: TGCGCCAGCAGCCAAGACGCTAGGCGGTACACCTTC. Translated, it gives CASSQDARRYTF.

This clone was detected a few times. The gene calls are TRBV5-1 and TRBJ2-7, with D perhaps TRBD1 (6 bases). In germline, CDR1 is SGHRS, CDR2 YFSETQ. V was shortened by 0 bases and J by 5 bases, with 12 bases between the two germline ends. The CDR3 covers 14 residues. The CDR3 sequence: CASSLGKDSNEQYF. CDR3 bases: TGCGCCAGCAGCTTGGGGAAGGACAGTAACGAGCAGTACTTC.

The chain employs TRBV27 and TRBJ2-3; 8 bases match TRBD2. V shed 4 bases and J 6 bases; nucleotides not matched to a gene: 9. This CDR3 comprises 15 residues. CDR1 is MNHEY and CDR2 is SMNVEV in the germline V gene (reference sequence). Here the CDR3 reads CASSSGLGKPDTQYF. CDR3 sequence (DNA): TGTGCCAGCAGTTCGGGACTAGGGAAGCCGGATACGCAGTATTTT.

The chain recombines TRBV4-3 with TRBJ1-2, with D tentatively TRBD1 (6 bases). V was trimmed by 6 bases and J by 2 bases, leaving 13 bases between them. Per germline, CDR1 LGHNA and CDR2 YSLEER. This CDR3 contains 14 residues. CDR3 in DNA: TGCGCCAGCAGACGGACAGTCGGAAACTATGGCTACACCTTC. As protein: CASRRTVGNYGYTF.

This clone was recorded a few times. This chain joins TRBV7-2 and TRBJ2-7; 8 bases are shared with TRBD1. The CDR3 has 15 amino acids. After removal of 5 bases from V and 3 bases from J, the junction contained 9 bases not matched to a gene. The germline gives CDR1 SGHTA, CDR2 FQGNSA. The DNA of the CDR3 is TGTGCCAGCAGCCCCAGGGGGCGCGGAGGCTACGAGCAGTACTTC. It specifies CASSPRGRGGYEQYF.